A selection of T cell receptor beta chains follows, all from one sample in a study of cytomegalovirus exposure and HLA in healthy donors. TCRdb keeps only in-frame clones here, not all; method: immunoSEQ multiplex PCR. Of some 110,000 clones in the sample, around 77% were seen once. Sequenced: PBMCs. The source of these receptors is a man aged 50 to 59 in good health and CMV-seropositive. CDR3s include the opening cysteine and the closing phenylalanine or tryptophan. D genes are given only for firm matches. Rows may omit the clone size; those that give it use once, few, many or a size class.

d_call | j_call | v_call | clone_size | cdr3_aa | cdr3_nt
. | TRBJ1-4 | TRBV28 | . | CASSFVGRVGEKLFF | TGTGCCAGCAGTTTTGTAGGCAGGGTAGGCGAAAAACTGTTTTTT
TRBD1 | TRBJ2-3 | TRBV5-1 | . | CASSSREMTGITDTQYF | TGCGCCAGCAGCTCAAGAGAAATGACAGGGATTACAGATACGCAGTATTTT
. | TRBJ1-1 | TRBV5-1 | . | CASSLTGVGYTEAFF | TGCGCCAGCAGCTTGACCGGGGTTGGTTACACTGAAGCTTTCTTT
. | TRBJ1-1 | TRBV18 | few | CASSPLQLNTEAFF | TGTGCCAGCTCACCCCTACAGCTGAACACTGAAGCTTTCTTT
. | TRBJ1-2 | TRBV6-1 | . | CASDSVYGYTF | TGTGCCAGCGATTCGGTGTATGGCTACACCTTC
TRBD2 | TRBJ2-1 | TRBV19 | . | CASSVPTSRGEQFF | TGTGCCAGTAGTGTCCCGACTAGCCGCGGGGAGCAGTTCTTC
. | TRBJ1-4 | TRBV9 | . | CASSSVGLLGEKLFF | TGTGCCAGCAGCTCCGTTGGACTCTTAGGGGAAAAACTGTTTTTT
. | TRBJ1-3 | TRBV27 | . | CASSLSLGNTIYF | TGTGCCAGCAGTTTATCTCTAGGAAACACCATATATTTT
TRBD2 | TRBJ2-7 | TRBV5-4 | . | CASSLGGSNNEQYF | TGTGCCAGCAGCTTGGGCGGGAGCAACAACGAGCAGTACTTC
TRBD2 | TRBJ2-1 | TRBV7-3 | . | CASSRPPGLGNNEQFF | TGTGCCAGCAGCCGACCGCCGGGACTAGGGAACAATGAGCAGTTCTTC
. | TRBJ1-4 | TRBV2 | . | CASSLDGMLEKLFF | TGTGCCAGCAGCCTCGATGGCATGCTTGAAAAACTGTTTTTT
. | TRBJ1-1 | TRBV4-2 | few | CASSQERAGGANTEAFF | TGTGCCAGCAGCCAAGAACGCGCGGGAGGGGCAAACACTGAAGCTTTCTTT
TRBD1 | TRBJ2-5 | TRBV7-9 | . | CASSFHRGQETQYF | TGTGCCAGCAGCTTCCACAGGGGACAAGAGACCCAGTACTTC
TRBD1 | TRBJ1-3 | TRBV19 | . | CATGTAHSGNTIYF | TGTGCCACCGGGACAGCCCACTCTGGAAACACCATATATTTT
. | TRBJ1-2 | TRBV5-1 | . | CASSLVEQGTYGYTF | TGCGCCAGCAGCTTGGTTGAACAGGGAACCTATGGCTACACCTTC
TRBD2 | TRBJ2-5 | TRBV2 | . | CAISAAGGPQETQYF | TGTGCGATCAGCGCGGCGGGAGGGCCTCAAGAGACCCAGTACTTC
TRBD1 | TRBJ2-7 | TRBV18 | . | CASSPDLGQGTYEQYF | TGTGCCAGCTCACCGGACCTGGGACAGGGGACCTACGAGCAGTACTTC
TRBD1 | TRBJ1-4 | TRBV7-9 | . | CASSAGQGANEKLFF | TGTGCCAGCAGCGCCGGACAGGGGGCTAATGAAAAACTGTTTTTT
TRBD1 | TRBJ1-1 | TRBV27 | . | CASSPGQYTEAFF | TGTGCCAGCAGCCCGGGACAGTACACTGAAGCTTTCTTT
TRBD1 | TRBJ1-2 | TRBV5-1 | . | CASSLAAGQTYGYTF | TGCGCCAGCAGCTTGGCCGCGGGACAGACCTATGGCTACACCTTC
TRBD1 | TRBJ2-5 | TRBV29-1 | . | CSVAGQGPGETQYF | TGCAGCGTTGCGGGACAGGGTCCGGGGGAGACCCAGTACTTC
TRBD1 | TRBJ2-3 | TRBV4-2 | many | CASSQGQSTDTQYF | TGTGCCAGCAGCCAGGGACAGTCCACAGATACGCAGTATTTT
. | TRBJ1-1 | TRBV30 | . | CAWVTALNTEAFF | TGTGCCTGGGTGACAGCGTTGAACACTGAAGCTTTCTTT
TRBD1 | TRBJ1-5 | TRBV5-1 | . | CASSPGDRGSNQPQHF | TGCGCCAGCAGCCCGGGGGACAGGGGGAGCAATCAGCCCCAGCATTTT
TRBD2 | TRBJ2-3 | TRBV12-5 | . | CASGLGREYGTDTQYF | TGTGCTAGTGGTTTGGGGCGGGAGTATGGCACAGATACGCAGTATTTT
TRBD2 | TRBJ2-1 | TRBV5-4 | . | CASSSILANEQFF | TGTGCCAGCAGCTCCATACTAGCGAATGAGCAGTTCTTC
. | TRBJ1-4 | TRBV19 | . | CASTLGIATNEKLFF | TGTGCCAGTACCCTAGGAATTGCAACTAATGAAAAACTGTTTTTT
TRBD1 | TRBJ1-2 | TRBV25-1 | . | CASSPLGTGDNYGYTF | TGTGCCAGCAGTCCTCTAGGGACAGGGGACAACTATGGCTACACCTTC